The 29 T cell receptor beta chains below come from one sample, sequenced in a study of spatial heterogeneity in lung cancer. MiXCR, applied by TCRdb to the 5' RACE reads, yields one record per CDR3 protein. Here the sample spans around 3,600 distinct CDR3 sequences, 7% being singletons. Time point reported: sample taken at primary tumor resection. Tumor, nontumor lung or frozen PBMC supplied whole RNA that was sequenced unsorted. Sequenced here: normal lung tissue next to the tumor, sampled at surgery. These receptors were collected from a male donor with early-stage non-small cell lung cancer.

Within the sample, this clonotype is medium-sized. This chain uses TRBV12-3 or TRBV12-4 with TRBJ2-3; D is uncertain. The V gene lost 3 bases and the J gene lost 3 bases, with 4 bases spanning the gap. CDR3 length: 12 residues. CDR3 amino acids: CASSFLTDTQYF. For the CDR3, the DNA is TGTGCCAGCAGTTTCCTGACAGATACGCAGTATTTT.

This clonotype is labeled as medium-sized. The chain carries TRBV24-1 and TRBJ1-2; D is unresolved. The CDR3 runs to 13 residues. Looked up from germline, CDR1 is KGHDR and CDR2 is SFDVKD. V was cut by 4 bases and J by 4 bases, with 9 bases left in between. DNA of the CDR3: TGTGCCACCAGTGAAACTTTGAGCTATGGCTACACCTTC. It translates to CATSETLSYGYTF.

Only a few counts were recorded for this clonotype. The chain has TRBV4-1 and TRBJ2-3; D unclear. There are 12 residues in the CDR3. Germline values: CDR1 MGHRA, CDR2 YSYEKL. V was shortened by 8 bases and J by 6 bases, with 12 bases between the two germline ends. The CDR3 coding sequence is TGCGCCAGCGGTGCTTCCTTGGATACGCAGTATTTT. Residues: CASGASLDTQYF.

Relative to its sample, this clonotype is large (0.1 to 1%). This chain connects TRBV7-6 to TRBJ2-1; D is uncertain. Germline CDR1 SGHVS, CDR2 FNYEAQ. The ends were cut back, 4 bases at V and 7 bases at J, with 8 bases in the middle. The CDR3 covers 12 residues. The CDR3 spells CASSSSINEQFF. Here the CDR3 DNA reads TGTGCCAGCAGCTCCAGTATTAATGAGCAGTTCTTC. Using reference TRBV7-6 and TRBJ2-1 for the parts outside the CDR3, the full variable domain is GAGVSQSPRYKVTKRGQDVALRCDPISGHVSLYWYRQALGQGPEFLTYFNYEAQQDKSGLPNDRFSAERPEGSISTLTIQRTEQRDSAMYRCASSSSINEQFFGPGTRLTVL.

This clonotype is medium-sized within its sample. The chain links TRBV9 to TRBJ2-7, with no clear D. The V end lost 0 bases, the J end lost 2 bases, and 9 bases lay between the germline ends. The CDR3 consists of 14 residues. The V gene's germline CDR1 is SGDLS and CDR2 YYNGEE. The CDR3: CASSVEGSPYEQYF. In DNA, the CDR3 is TGTGCCAGCAGCGTAGAAGGGTCGCCCTACGAGCAGTACTTC.

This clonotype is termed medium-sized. The CDR3 sequence: CASSEGSGRDEQYF. The CDR3 coding sequence is TGTGCCAGCAGTGAAGGCTCGGGGAGGGACGAGCAGTACTTC. The J gene is TRBJ2-7, the V gene TRBV2; 7 bases are a match to TRBD2. Germline assignment: CDR1 SNHLY and CDR2 FYNNEI. The CDR3 sequence is 14 residues long. V gave up 1 base and J gave up 5 bases; unmatched junction bases: 5.

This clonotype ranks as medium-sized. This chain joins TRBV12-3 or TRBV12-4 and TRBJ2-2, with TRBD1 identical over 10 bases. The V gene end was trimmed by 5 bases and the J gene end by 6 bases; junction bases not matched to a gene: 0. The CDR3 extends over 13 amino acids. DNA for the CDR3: TGTGCCAGCAGTGGACAGGGGGCCGGGGAGCTGTTTTTT. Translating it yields CASSGQGAGELFF.

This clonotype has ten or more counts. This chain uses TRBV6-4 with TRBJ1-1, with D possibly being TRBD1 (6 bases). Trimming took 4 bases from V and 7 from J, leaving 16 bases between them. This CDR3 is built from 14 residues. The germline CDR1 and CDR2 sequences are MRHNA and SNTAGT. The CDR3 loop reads CASSAGGAANEAFF. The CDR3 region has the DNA TGTGCCAGCAGTGCGGGGGGGGCGGCCAATGAAGCTTTCTTT.

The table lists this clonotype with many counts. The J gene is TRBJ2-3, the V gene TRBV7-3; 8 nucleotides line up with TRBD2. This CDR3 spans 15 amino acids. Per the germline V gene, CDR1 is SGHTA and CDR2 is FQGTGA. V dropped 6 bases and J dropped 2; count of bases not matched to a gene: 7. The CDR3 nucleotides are TGTGCCAGCAGTGGCGGGACTAGAGTCACAGATACGCAGTATTTT. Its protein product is CASSGGTRVTDTQYF.

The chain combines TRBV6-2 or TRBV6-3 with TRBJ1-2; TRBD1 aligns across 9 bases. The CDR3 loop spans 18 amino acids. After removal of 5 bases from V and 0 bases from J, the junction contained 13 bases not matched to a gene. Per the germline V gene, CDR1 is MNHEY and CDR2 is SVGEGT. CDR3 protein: CASSEPPGQGLTNYGYTF. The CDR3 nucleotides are TGTGCCAGCAGTGAGCCCCCGGGACAGGGCTTAACTAACTATGGCTACACCTTC.

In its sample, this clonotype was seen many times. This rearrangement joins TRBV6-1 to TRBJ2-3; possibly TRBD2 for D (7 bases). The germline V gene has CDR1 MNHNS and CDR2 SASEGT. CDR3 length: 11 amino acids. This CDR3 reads CAGGGTDTQYF. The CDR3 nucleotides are TGTGCAGGGGGGGGCACAGATACGCAGTATTTT.

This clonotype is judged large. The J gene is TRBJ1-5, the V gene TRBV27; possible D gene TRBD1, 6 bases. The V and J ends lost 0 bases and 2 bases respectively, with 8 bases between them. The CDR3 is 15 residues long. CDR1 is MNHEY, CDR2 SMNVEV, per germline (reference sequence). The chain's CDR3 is CASSLSSGGNQPQHF. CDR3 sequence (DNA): TGTGCCAGCAGTTTATCATCAGGGGGCAATCAGCCCCAGCATTTT.

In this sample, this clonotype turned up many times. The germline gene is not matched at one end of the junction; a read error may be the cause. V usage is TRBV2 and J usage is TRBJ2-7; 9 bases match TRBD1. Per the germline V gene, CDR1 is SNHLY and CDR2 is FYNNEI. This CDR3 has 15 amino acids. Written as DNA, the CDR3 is TGTGCCAGCAGGGAAGAGACAGGGGGACCCTACGAGCAGTACTTC. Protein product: CASREETGGPYEQYF.

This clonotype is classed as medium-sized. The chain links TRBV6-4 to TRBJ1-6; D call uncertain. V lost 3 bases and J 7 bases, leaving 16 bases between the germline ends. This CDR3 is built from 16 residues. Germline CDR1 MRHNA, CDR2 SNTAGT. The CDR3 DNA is TGTGCCAGCAGTGAAGAAATAGGCCTTCGAAATTCACCCCTCCACTTT. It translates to CASSEEIGLRNSPLHF.

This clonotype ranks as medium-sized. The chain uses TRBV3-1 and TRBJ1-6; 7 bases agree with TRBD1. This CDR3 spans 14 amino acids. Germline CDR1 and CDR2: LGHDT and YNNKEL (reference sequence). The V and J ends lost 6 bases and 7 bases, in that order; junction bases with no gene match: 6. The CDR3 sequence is CASSQGQSNSPLHF. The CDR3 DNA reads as TGTGCCAGCAGTCAGGGACAGAGCAATTCACCCCTCCACTTT.

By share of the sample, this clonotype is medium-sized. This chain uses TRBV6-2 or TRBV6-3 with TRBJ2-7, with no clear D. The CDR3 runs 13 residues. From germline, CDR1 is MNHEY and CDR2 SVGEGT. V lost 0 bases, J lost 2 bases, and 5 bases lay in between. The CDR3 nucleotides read TGTGCCAGCAGTTACTCCCAGACCTACGAGCAGTACTTC. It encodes CASSYSQTYEQYF.

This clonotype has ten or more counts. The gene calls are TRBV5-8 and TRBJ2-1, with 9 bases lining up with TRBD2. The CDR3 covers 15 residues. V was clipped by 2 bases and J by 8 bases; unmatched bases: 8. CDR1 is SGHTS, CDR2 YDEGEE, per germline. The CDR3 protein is CASSLAGGSFDEQFF. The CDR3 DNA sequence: TGTGCCAGCAGCTTAGCGGGAGGATCGTTCGATGAGCAGTTCTTC.

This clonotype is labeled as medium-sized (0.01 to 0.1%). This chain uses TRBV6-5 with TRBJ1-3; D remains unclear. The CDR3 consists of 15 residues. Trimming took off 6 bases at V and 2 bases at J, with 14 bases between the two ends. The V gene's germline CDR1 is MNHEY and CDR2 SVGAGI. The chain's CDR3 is CASRLRHGPGNTIYF. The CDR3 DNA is TGTGCCAGCAGGTTACGGCACGGCCCTGGAAACACCATATATTTT.

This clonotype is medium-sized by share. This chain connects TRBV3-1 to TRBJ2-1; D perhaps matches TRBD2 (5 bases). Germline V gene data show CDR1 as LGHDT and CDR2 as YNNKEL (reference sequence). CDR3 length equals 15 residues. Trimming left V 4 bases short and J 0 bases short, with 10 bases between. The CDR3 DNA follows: TGTGCCAGCAGCCTCGGACTTAGCTCCTACAATGAGCAGTTCTTC. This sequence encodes CASSLGLSSYNEQFF.

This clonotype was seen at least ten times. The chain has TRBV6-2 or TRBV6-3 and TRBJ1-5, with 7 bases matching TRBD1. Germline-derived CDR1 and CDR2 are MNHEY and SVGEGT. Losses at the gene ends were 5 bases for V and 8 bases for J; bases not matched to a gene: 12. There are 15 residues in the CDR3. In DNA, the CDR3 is TGTGCCAGCAGTCCGTACTTGCAGGGGGTAAAGCCCCAGCATTTT. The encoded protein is CASSPYLQGVKPQHF.

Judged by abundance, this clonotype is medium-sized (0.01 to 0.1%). CDR3 sequence (DNA): TGTGCCAGCAGCAGGACAGGGGAAGAGACCCAGTACTTC. Translation: CASSRTGEETQYF. The V and J genes are TRBV7-9 and TRBJ2-5, with 9 bases lining up with TRBD1. Germline CDR1 reads SEHNR; CDR2 reads FQNEAQ (reference sequence). This CDR3 contains 13 residues. With V trimmed by 5 bases and J by 3 bases, 1 base remained unmatched. Looking up the rest from reference TRBV7-9 and TRBJ2-5 gives the full variable domain: DTGVSQNPRHKITKRGQNVTFRCDPISEHNRLYWYRQTLGQGPEFLTYFQNEAQLEKSRLLSDRFSAERPKGSFSTLEIQRTEQGDSAMYLCASSRTGEETQYFGPGTRLLVL.

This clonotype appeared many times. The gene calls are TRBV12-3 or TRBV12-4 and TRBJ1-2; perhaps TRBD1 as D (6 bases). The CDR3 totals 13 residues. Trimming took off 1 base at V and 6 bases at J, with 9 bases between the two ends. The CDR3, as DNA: TGTGCCAGCAGTTTAGAGGGGGTAGATGGCTACACCTTC. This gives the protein CASSLEGVDGYTF.

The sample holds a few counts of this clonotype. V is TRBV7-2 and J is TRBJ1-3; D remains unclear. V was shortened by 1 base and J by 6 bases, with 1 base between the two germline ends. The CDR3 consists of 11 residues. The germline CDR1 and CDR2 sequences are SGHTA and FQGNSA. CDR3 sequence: CASSLENTIYF. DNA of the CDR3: TGTGCCAGCAGCTTAGAAAACACCATATATTTT.

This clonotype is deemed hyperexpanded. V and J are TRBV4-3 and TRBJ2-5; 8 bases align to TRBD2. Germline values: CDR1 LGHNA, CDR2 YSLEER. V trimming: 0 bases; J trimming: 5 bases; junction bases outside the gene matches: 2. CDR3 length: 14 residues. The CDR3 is CASSQDSSGETQYF. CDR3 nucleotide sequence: TGCGCCAGCAGCCAAGACTCTAGCGGGGAGACCCAGTACTTC.

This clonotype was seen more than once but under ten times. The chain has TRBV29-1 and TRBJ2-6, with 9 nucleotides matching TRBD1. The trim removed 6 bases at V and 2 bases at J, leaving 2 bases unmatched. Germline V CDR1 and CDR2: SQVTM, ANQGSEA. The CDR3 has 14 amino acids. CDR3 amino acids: CSVRQGAGANVLTF. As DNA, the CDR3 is TGCAGCGTACGACAGGGGGCTGGGGCCAACGTCCTGACTTTC. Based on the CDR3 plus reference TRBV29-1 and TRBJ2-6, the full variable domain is SAVISQKPSRDICQRGTSLTIQCQVDSQVTMMFWYRQQPGQSLTLIATANQGSEATYESGFVIDKFPISRPNLTFSTLTVSNMSPEDSSIYLCSVRQGAGANVLTFGAGSRLTVL.

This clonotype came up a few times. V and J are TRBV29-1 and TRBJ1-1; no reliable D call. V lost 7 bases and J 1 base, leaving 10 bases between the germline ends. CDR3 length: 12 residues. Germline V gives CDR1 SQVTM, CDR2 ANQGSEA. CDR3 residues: CSAQIPNTEAFF. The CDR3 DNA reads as TGCAGCGCCCAAATCCCGAACACTGAAGCTTTCTTT.

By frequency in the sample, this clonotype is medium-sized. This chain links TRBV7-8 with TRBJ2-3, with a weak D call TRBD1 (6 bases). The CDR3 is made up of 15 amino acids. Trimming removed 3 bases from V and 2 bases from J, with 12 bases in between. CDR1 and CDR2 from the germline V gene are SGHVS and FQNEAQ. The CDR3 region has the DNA TGTGCCAGCAGCTTTTTGCAGGGGCCCACAGATACGCAGTATTTT. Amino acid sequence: CASSFLQGPTDTQYF.

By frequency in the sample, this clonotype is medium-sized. CDR3 amino acids: CASSQGAPRNYGYTF. Written as DNA, the CDR3 is TGTGCCAGCAGCCAAGGAGCCCCGAGGAACTATGGCTACACCTTC. The V gene is TRBV3-1, the J gene TRBJ1-2; D call uncertain. This CDR3 has 15 residues. V was pared by 1 base and J by 2 bases, with 11 bases between. Germline CDR1 LGHDT, CDR2 YNNKEL (reference sequence).

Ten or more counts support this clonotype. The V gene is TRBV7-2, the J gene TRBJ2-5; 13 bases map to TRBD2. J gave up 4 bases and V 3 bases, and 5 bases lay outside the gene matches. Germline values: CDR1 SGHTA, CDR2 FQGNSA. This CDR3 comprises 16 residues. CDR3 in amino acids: CASSFTRLAGGETQYF. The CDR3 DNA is TGTGCCAGCAGCTTTACACGACTAGCGGGGGGAGAGACCCAGTACTTC.